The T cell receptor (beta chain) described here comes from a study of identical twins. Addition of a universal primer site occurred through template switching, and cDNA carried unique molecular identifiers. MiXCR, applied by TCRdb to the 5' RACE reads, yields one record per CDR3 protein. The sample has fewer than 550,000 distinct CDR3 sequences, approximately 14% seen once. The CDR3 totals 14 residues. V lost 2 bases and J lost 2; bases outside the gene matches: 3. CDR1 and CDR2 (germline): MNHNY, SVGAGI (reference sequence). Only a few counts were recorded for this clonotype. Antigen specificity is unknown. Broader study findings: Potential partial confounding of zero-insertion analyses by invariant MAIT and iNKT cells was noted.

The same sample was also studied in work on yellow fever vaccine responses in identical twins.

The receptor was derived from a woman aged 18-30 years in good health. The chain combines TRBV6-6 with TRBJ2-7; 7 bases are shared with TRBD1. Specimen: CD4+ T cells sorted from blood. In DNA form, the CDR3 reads TGTGCCAGCAGTTACGAAGGGACAGCCTACGAGCAGTACTTC. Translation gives CASSYEGTAYEQYF.